One and the same sample provided the 18 T cell receptor beta chains below, sequenced in a study of T cells in narcolepsy. This table comes from immunoSEQ multiplex PCR, and its TCRdb copy is limited to in-frame clones, with some not included. The sample has about 30,000 clones, around 80% seen once. Material for sequencing was CD45RA- memory CD4+ T cells from PBMCs. The receptors shown here come from a human donor with narcolepsy.

The rearrangement uses TRBV5-1 and TRBJ2-3; no definite D call. Germline CDR1 is SGHRS and CDR2 is YFSETQ. V was clipped by 2 bases and J by 1 base, with 11 bases between them. CDR3 length: 15 amino acids. Here the CDR3 reads CASSLSYSRTDTQYF. As DNA, the CDR3 is TGCGCCAGCAGCTTAAGTTACAGCCGCACAGATACGCAGTATTTT.

This clone has only a few counts. J is TRBJ1-1 and V is TRBV2; D call uncertain. Trimming took off 5 bases at V and 0 bases at J, with 10 bases between the two ends. The CDR3 consists of 14 residues. From germline, CDR1 is SNHLY and CDR2 FYNNEI. The CDR3 DNA is TGTGCCAGCAGTTTCTCCGCAATGAACACTGAAGCTTTCTTT. Translating it yields CASSFSAMNTEAFF.

The V and J genes are TRBV6-5 and TRBJ1-1; TRBD1 is a possible D gene (6 bases). From germline, CDR1 is MNHEY and CDR2 SVGAGI. Trimming left V 5 bases short and J 11 bases short, with 21 bases between. The CDR3 totals 14 residues. Here the CDR3 DNA reads TGTGCCAGCAGTGCAAATGCCAAGGGGGTCGAGGCTTTCTTT. Protein sequence: CASSANAKGVEAFF.

The rearrangement joins TRBV27 to TRBJ2-1, with 9 bases matching TRBD1. Germline V lookup: CDR1 MNHEY, CDR2 SMNVEV (reference sequence). The CDR3 has 14 amino acids. V dropped 7 bases and J dropped 8; count of bases not matched to a gene: 9. CDR3 sequence reads: CASTPGTGKYEQFF. The DNA for the CDR3 is TGTGCCAGCACCCCCGGGACAGGGAAGTATGAGCAGTTCTTC.

This chain joins TRBV30 and TRBJ1-4; D is undetermined. With 1 base removed from V and 3 bases from J, the gap between germline ends came to 12 bases. CDR1 and CDR2 (germline): GTSNPN, SVGIG (reference sequence). CDR3 length: 15 residues. The DNA for the CDR3 is TGTGCCTGGAGTGGGACCCGAGGGCCTAATGAAAAACTGTTTTTT. Translating it yields CAWSGTRGPNEKLFF.

The chain is built from TRBV28 and TRBJ1-4; no clear D gene. The CDR3 length is 15 residues. Trimming left V 5 bases short and J 2 bases short, with 12 bases between. Germline values: CDR1 MDHEN, CDR2 SYDVKM. This chain's CDR3 is CASSRADDTNEKLFF. The CDR3 region has the DNA TGTGCCAGCAGTAGGGCGGATGATACTAATGAAAAACTGTTTTTT.

This chain links TRBV29-1 with TRBJ1-1, with D unclear. The germline V gene has CDR1 SQVTM and CDR2 ANQGSEA. Trimming removed 3 bases from V and 11 bases from J, with 13 bases in between. The CDR3 is 11 amino acids. The CDR3 reads CSVDVSLRAFF. DNA of the CDR3: TGCAGCGTTGACGTGTCATTGAGGGCTTTCTTT.

CDR3: CASSLLRASTDTQYF. In DNA, the CDR3 is TGTGCCAGCAGCTTATTGCGGGCAAGCACAGATACGCAGTATTTT. The rearrangement links TRBV7-6 to TRBJ2-3, with D perhaps TRBD2 (5 bases). Germline V lookup: CDR1 SGHVS, CDR2 FNYEAQ. Between the trimmed V and J ends, which lost 2 bases and 0 bases, there was a span of 9 bases. There are 15 residues in the CDR3. The whole variable domain, remainder taken from reference TRBV7-6 and TRBJ2-3, is GAGVSQSPRYKVTKRGQDVALRCDPISGHVSLYWYRQALGQGPEFLTYFNYEAQQDKSGLPNDRFSAERPEGSISTLTIQRTEQRDSAMYRCASSLLRASTDTQYFGPGTRLTVL.

This chain connects TRBV5-6 to TRBJ1-6, with 7 bases lining up with TRBD1. Germline values: CDR1 SGHDT, CDR2 YYEEEE. Trimming removed 4 bases from V and 9 bases from J; junction bases left unmatched: 7. CDR3 length: 14 residues. The CDR3 spells CASSLQGGSSPLHF. CDR3 DNA: TGTGCCAGCAGCCTTCAGGGGGGCAGTTCACCCCTCCACTTT.

The V gene is TRBV27, the J gene TRBJ1-3; TRBD1 might be the D (5 bases). CDR3 length: 15 amino acids. Deletions cut 4 bases from V and 1 base from J, with 11 bases between. CDR1 and CDR2 (germline): MNHEY, SMNVEV (reference sequence). CDR3 in amino acids: CASSSAGRSGNTIYF. Written as DNA, the CDR3 is TGTGCCAGCAGTTCGGCAGGGCGGTCTGGAAACACCATATATTTT.

This clone was counted only a few times. V gene TRBV19 combines with J gene TRBJ1-3, with no clear D. V gave up 7 bases and J gave up 9 bases, with 16 bases separating them. The CDR3 runs to 13 residues. Germline CDR1 reads LNHDA; CDR2 reads SQIVND (reference sequence). The CDR3 here is CASTNVQLRTIYF. Written as DNA, the CDR3 is TGTGCCAGTACCAATGTCCAGCTCCGCACCATATATTTT.

This clone was counted a single time. The chain carries TRBV5-1 and TRBJ2-5; no definite D call. Between the trimmed V and J ends, which lost 0 bases and 4 bases, there was a span of 13 bases. The CDR3 spans 15 residues. CDR1 and CDR2 from the germline V gene are SGHRS and YFSETQ. The CDR3 bases are TGCGCCAGCAGCTTGGGGGCCGGCTTACTAGAGACCCAGTACTTC. Amino acid sequence: CASSLGAGLLETQYF. The full variable domain, in which reference TRBV5-1 and TRBJ2-5 provide the parts outside the CDR3, is KAGVTQTPRYLIKTRGQQVTLSCSPISGHRSVSWYQQTPGQGLQFLFEYFSETQRNKGNFPGRFSGRQFSNSRSEMNVSTLELGDSALYLCASSLGAGLLETQYFGPGTRLLVL.

This chain uses TRBV30 with TRBJ2-4, with D hard to call. V was pared by 0 bases and J by 5 bases, with 5 bases between. CDR1 is GTSNPN and CDR2 is SVGIG in the germline V gene (reference sequence). The CDR3 extends over 12 amino acids. CDR3 DNA: TGTGCCTGGAGTGTACTGGAAAACATTCAGTACTTC. As protein: CAWSVLENIQYF.

This clone was seen a handful of times. The chain links TRBV6-5 to TRBJ2-7, with D uncertain. The germline V gene encodes CDR1 MNHEY and CDR2 SVGAGI. CDR3 length: 15 residues. Trimming left V 2 bases short and J 0 bases short, with 11 bases between. As DNA, the CDR3 is TGTGCCAGCAGTTACGATCCAGTGAACTCCTACGAGCAGTACTTC. Its translation: CASSYDPVNSYEQYF.

This clone was seen more than once but under ten times. V is TRBV25-1 and J is TRBJ1-2, with 7 bases that match TRBD1. CDR3 size: 15 residues. Unmatched junction bases numbered 11, after V lost 8 bases and J lost 2 bases. Germline V gene sequence: CDR1 MGHDK, CDR2 SYGVNS. This chain's CDR3 is CASRPQGGLNYGYTF. DNA for the CDR3: TGTGCCAGCCGCCCGCAGGGGGGGCTGAACTATGGCTACACCTTC.

The rearrangement links TRBV5-4 to TRBJ2-1; D gene ambiguous. Trimming took off 4 bases at V and 1 base at J, with 6 bases between the two ends. This CDR3 contains 13 residues. Germline V gene lookup returns CDR1 SGHNT and CDR2 YYREEE (reference sequence). In nucleotides, the CDR3 is TGTGCCAGCAGCAAGAGTTCCTACAATGAGCAGTTCTTC. Protein product: CASSKSSYNEQFF.

This CDR3 is CASSAARTPELHF. The CDR3, as DNA: TGTGCCAGCTCAGCCGCCCGAACCCCCGAACTCCACTTT. The rearrangement joins TRBV18 to TRBJ1-6; D not certain. V lost 5 bases and J lost 16, with 18 bases in between. CDR1 and CDR2 from the germline V gene are KGHSH and LQKENI. The CDR3 length is 13 residues.

The chain uses TRBV6-5 and TRBJ1-1; D call uncertain. CDR3 length equals 13 residues. Trimming removed 4 bases from V and 3 bases from J, with 9 bases in between. The V gene's germline CDR1 is MNHEY and CDR2 SVGAGI. In nucleotides, the CDR3 is TGTGCCAGCAGTTTTGACGTACACACTGAAGCTTTCTTT. This gives the protein CASSFDVHTEAFF.